The present entry profiles one T cell receptor (beta chain) with its context. Its target is unknown. By way of CD45RO/CCR7/CD25/CD127/CD95/CD27, the CD4+ regulatory, stem cell-like memory, central memory and naive cells were sorted. cDNA synthesis used the whole RNA isolate, giving expressed TCRB sequences. Sequencing was performed with immunoSEQ multiplex PCR; in TCRdb, only in-frame clones are kept and a portion is missing. The sample lists under 400,000 clones, about 18% seen once, with approximately 0.046% in the top ten. This sample is drawn from a study of beta chain features in type 1 diabetes. Regarding the study as a whole: People with Type 1 diabetes carried modestly yet significantly shorter TCRB CDR3s in all four CD4+ subsets.

There are 12 residues in the CDR3. Looked up from germline, CDR1 is MNHEY and CDR2 is SMNVEV (reference sequence). V was trimmed by 11 bases and J by 7 bases, leaving 17 bases between them. This clonotype was sampled from a woman in her late teens or twenties in good health. The chain carries TRBV27 and TRBJ1-2; tentatively, D is TRBD1 (5 bases). Sequenced material: naive CD4+ T cells from blood. This chain's CDR3 is CAGGDGRLGYTF. Written as DNA, the CDR3 is TGTGCCGGGGGGGACGGACGCCTTGGCTACACCTTC.